This T cell receptor (beta chain) was retrieved from a study of T cell responses to AZD1222 COVID-19 vaccine (dated by TCRdb to the early 2020s). In terms of the full investigation: A total of just over 230 trial participants underwent TCR sequencing, of whom about 210 had received two doses of AZD1222 and about 25 had received two doses of the MenACWY control vaccine. Enrollment into the trials was organized by age into subgroups of 18-55, 56-69 and 70-plus years, and those subgroups contained approximately 160, 26 and 62 TCR-sequenced participants, respectively. Study-wide conclusions, independent of this receptor: Nearly half of unique spike-specific TCRs reportedly recognized epitopes outside regions mutated in the B.1.351 and B.1.1.7 variants. CD4 TCRs associated with the vaccine covered the entire spike protein, and the dominant responses were in regions 160-218 and 743-854. Conclusions about previously exposed vaccinees are limited, since just six or seven AZD1222 recipients were seropositive for SARS-CoV-2 at baseline. Most participants were white British and females outnumbered males, and the authors suggested that clonal diversity may have been underestimated. In the small 56-69-year group, the increase in depth fell short of significance, most likely because of low power. Because no day 14 peak-response samples were available, repertoires were characterized only after the peak T cell response. After two AZD1222 doses, spike-specific TCR breadth and depth were significantly higher than at day 0 and than in MenACWY recipients.

The CDR3 regions of human TCRbeta chains were analyzed by immunosequencing. The original methods were these. TCRs in the repertoires were compared against a reference library of SARS-CoV-2-specific TCRs that had been generated with the MIRA antigen-specificity platform. Breadth was defined as the fraction of unique TCRs that were SARS-CoV-2-associated, and depth was defined as the fraction of total T cells that were SARS-CoV-2-associated. Using the MIRA data, each spike-specific TCR was mapped to the spike region that the TCR reacts to and placed in a CD4 or CD8 class. Log10-transformed breadth and depth values were compared by one-way ANOVA with Sidak's multiple comparisons tests. In TCRdb, the immuneACCESS table is reduced to in-frame sequences with V and J assigned. These tables do not hold every clone; where another copy was compared, an unresolved V gene accounts for under half, and the others remain unexplained. The DNA was the basis for D and trimming; V, J and clone size are from that table. The sample includes 120,000 to 150,000 clones, with around 89% observed a single time. The ten biggest clones cover approximately 3.6% of the sample.

The meaning of the sample's time point label: baseline before first vaccination. What the treatment or condition label conveys for this sample: meningococcal conjugate vaccine given as trial control. Vaccinee samples were obtained from the UK trials COV001 and COV002, which included a single-blind randomized controlled phase 2/3 trial of AZD1222 (ChAdOx1 nCoV-19) in healthy adults. For TCRbeta chain sequencing, PBMC samples from trial participants were taken at day 0 and at day 28 after the second dose. Note on this clone: Its recognized antigen is unknown. Qualities for individual bases were not recorded, and no much larger clone is one base off.

CDR1 and CDR2 are read off the germline V gene as SGHTA and FQGNSA. The CDR3, cysteine through phenylalanine, is 17 amino acids long. Only the CDR3 part of the read is kept: 51 bases, read in frame from the first base. Between the V and J ends, shortened by 5 bases and 4 bases respectively, the junction contains 23 bases. The receptor comes from an adult in good health. The V and J genes are TRBV7-2 and TRBJ1-2, with no confidently assigned D gene. Sequencing used peripheral blood, obtained on day 0 of MenACWY control vaccination. The sequence in DNA is TGTGCCAGCAGCCCTGAAATTGGCGGGATAAGTGGCTATGGCTACACCTTC. Its translation reads: CASSPEIGGISGYGYTF.